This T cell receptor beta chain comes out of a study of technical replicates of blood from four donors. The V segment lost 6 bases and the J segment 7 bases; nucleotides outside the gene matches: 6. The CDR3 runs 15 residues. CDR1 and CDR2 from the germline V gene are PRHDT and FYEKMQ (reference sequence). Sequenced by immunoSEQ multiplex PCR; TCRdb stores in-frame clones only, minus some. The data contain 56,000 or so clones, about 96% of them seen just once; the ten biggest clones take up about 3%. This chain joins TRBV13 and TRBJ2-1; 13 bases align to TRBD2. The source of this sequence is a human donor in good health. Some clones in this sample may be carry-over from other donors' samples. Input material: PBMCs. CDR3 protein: CASRQLAGGPNEQFF. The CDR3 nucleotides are TGTGCCAGCAGACAACTAGCGGGAGGGCCGAATGAGCAGTTCTTC.